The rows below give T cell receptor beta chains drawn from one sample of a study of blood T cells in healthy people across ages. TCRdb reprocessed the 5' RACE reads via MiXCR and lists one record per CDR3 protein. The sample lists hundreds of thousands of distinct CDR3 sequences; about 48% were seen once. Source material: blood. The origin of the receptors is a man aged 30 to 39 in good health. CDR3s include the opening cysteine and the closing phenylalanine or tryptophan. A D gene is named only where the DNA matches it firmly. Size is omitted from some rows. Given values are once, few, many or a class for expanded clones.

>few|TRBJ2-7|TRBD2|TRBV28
TGTGCCAGCAGTTTTTTTAAGAGGAGAGCTAGCGGGGACGTCTTCTACGAGCAGTACTTC
CASSFFKRRASGDVFYEQYF
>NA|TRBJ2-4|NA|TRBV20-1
TGCAGTGCTAGAGAGATTCTGTCTACTCGAGGGGGAGAGCAGTACTTC
CSAREILSTRGGEQYF
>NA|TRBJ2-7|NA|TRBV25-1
TGTGCCGGCAGTGAGTTTCTGTCAGGGGCCTCCTACGAGCAGTACTTC
CAGSEFLSGASYEQYF
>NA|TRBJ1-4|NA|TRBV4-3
TGCGCCAGCAGCCCGGTTACCACCACCTCTAATGAAAAACTGTTTTTT
CASSPVTTTSNEKLFF
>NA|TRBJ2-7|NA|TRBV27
TGTGCCAGCAGTTTATCGCTAACCGCATCCTACGAGCAGTACTTC
CASSLSLTASYEQYF
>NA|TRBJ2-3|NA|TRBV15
TGTGCCACCAGCCCCTGGGACAGCACAGATACGCAGTATTTT
CATSPWDSTDTQYF
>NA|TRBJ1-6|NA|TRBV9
TGTGCCAGCAGCTCCGGGGGGTACGGGTCACCCCTCCACTTT
CASSSGGYGSPLHF
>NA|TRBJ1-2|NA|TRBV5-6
TGTGCCAGCAGCTTGAACGAACGGCTTGGCTACACCTTC
CASSLNERLGYTF
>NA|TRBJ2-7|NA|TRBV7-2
TGTGCCAGCAGCGTGGGACGGAACTACGAGCAGTACTTC
CASSVGRNYEQYF
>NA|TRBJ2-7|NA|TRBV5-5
TGTGCCTGCAGACCCGACGGCTTCCCCTACGAGCAGTACTTC
CACRPDGFPYEQYF
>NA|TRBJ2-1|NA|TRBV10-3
TGTGCCATCAGTGAGTCGGGGGCCAATGAGCAGTTCTTC
CAISESGANEQFF
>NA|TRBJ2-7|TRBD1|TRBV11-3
TGTGCCAGCAGCTTCACCGGGACAGGGGATGAGCAGTACTTC
CASSFTGTGDEQYF
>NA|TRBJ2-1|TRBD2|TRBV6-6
TGTGCCAGCAGTGCTACTAGCGGGGATGCCAATGAGCAGTTCTTC
CASSATSGDANEQFF
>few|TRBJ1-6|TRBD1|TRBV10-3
TGTGCCATCAGAGACAGGGTCGATAATTCACCCCTCCACTTT
CAIRDRVDNSPLHF
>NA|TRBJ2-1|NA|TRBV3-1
TGTGCCAGCAGCCAAGATCTCCTCGGGAATGAGCAGTTCTTC
CASSQDLLGNEQFF
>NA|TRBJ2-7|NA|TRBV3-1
TGTGCCAGCAGCCAAGGAGCGGTGGCCACCTACGAGCAGTACTTC
CASSQGAVATYEQYF
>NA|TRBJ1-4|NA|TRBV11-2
TGTGCCAGCAGCCACCTCCGAAAACAGGCCCGGCGTGAAAAACTGTTTTTT
CASSHLRKQARREKLFF
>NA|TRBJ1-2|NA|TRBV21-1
TGTGCCAGCAGCAAAGTCCCCGGGGGCCATAACTATGGCTACACCTTC
CASSKVPGGHNYGYTF
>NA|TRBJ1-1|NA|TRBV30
TGTGCCTGGAGTGTCAGGCTAACGAAACTTGAAGCTTTCTTT
CAWSVRLTKLEAFF
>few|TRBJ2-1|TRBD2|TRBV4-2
TGTGCCAGCAGCCAAGATCTTACTAGCGGGCTTTACAATGAGCAGTTCTTC
CASSQDLTSGLYNEQFF
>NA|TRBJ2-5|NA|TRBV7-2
TGTGCCAGCAGCCGACCTCCGGGGGTTTTCAAGACCCAGTACTTC
CASSRPPGVFKTQYF
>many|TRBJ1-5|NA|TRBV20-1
TGCAGTGCTAGACATGGTGGCAGATTAAACTATCAGCCCCAGCATTTT
CSARHGGRLNYQPQHF
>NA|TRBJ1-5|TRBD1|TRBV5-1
TGCGCCAGCAGCCTGGGGACAGGGGGAGACAATCAGCCCCAGCATTTT
CASSLGTGGDNQPQHF
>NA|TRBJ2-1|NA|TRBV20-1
TGCAGTGCTAGAGAACTGGCGTTTCGCAATGAGCAGTTCTTC
CSARELAFRNEQFF
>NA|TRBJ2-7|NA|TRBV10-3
TGTGCCATCAGTGACCCCCCGGGGGCCTACGAGCAGTACTTC
CAISDPPGAYEQYF